Presented here are 21 T cell receptor beta chains from one specimen sequenced in a study of low-dose radiotherapy and immunotherapy resistance in tumors. Time point indicated: before trial treatment. TRAV- and TRBV-specific primers were used for first-strand cDNA, which covered alpha and beta chains. Over roughly 20 PCR cycles, TCRs were amplified from a constant-region primer and V-primer adapter. One entry per CDR3 protein, called by TCRdb with MiXCR from the reads. The repertoire consists of 59,000 or so distinct CDR3 sequences, with approximately 26% occurring once and the leading ten covering approximately 7%. The source material was PBMCs, sampled before treatment. Receptor source: a male donor with rectosigmoid adenocarcinoma.

This clonotype was observed at least ten times. V is TRBV4-2 and J is TRBJ2-7; TRBD2 might be the D (5 bases). The CDR3 contains 14 residues. Germline V gene lookup returns CDR1 LGHNA and CDR2 YNFKEQ. Trimming left V 2 bases short and J 6 bases short, with 14 bases between. CDR3 region: CASSQTAGGREQYF. The CDR3 DNA sequence: TGTGCCAGCAGCCAAACGGCGGGCGGACGCGAGCAGTACTTC.

By sample fraction, this clonotype is large. The V call is TRBV19, the J call TRBJ2-1; D is tentatively TRBD1 or TRBD2 (5 bases each). Germline-derived CDR1 and CDR2 are LNHDA and SQIVND (reference sequence). V lost 0 bases and J lost 9, with 18 bases in between. CDR3 length: 16 amino acids. The CDR3 DNA reads as TGTGCCAGTAGTATAGATCACAACCCTAGTGGGGGTGAGCAGTTCTTC. Residues: CASSIDHNPSGGEQFF.

This clonotype has a handful of counts. The chain couples TRBV5-6 to TRBJ2-5; 8 nucleotides match TRBD1. Trimming took 0 bases from V and 2 from J; bases not matched to a gene: 0. CDR1 and CDR2 (germline): SGHDT, YYEEEE. This CDR3 contains 14 residues. CDR3 nucleotides: TGTGCCAGCAGCTTGGACAGGGGGCAAGAGACCCAGTACTTC. Amino acid sequence: CASSLDRGQETQYF.

This clonotype was seen a handful of times. The chain recombines TRBV27 with TRBJ2-1; the D is unclear. CDR3 size: 13 residues. Germline V gives CDR1 MNHEY, CDR2 SMNVEV (reference sequence). Trimming cost V 3 bases and J 8 bases, with 11 bases left between them. As DNA, the CDR3 is TGTGCCAGCAGTTTGTCCCAGATCGATGAGCAGTTCTTC. Its protein product is CASSLSQIDEQFF.

This clonotype appeared many times. The DNA for the CDR3 is TGTGCCAGCAGTTTAAACAGAAGAAATAATTCACCCCTCCACTTT. Encoded protein: CASSLNRRNNSPLHF. V usage is TRBV12-3 or TRBV12-4 and J usage is TRBJ1-6; D ambiguous. The CDR3 is 15 residues long. V was clipped by 2 bases and J by 5 bases, with 10 bases between them.

V gene TRBV12-3 or TRBV12-4 combines with J gene TRBJ2-1, with unresolved D. This CDR3 is 13 amino acids long. Trimming left V 3 bases short and J 10 bases short, with 13 bases between. The CDR3 DNA reads as TGTGCCAGCAGTTTTCCGGCGAGCGACGAGCAGTTCTTC. It is translated as CASSFPASDEQFF.

This clonotype was seen once. This sequence is one base from a far larger clone and is likely a read error. The V and J genes are TRBV28 and TRBJ2-5; tentative D call: TRBD2 (6 bases). CDR3 length equals 13 residues. Germline CDR1 is MDHEN and CDR2 is SYDVKM. Between the trimmed V and J ends, which lost 7 bases and 3 bases, there was a span of 12 bases. This CDR3 is CASNAGEEETQYF. The CDR3, as DNA: TGTGCCAGCAACGCCGGGGAGGAAGAGACCCAGTACTTC.

The V and J genes are TRBV7-9 and TRBJ2-1, with 8 bases identical to TRBD2. Germline V gene sequence: CDR1 SEHNR, CDR2 FQNEAQ (reference sequence). V lost 2 bases, J lost 5 bases, and 8 bases stayed unmatched. This CDR3 has 16 residues. The CDR3 nucleotides read TGTGCCAGCAGCTTACCCCCCGGCGGGAGGAACAATGAGCAGTTCTTC. It encodes CASSLPPGGRNNEQFF.

This clonotype was found many times. The chain couples TRBV12-3 or TRBV12-4 to TRBJ2-7, with 10 bases that match TRBD2. The CDR3 contains 14 residues. V dropped 6 bases and J dropped 6; count of bases not matched to a gene: 8. The CDR3 region has the DNA TGTGCCAGCAGCCTAGGGCTAGCGGGAGCCGAGCAGTACTTC. Its protein is CASSLGLAGAEQYF.

With respect to this clonotype: A far larger clone is a single base away, which makes a read error likely. The chain couples TRBV27 to TRBJ2-1, with 11 bases identical to TRBD2. Germline values: CDR1 MNHEY, CDR2 SMNVEV (reference sequence). V lost 6 bases, J lost 9 bases, and 4 bases stayed unmatched. The CDR3 has 13 residues. The CDR3 loop is CASRISGRGEQFF. Here the CDR3 DNA reads TGTGCCAGCAGGATTAGCGGGAGGGGTGAGCAGTTCTTC.

This clonotype was seen repeatedly, ten times or more. The gene calls are TRBV5-1 and TRBJ2-5; 10 nucleotides line up with TRBD2. Germline V gene data show CDR1 as SGHRS and CDR2 as YFSETQ. CDR3 length equals 14 residues. The trim removed 2 bases at V and 3 bases at J, leaving 1 base unmatched. The CDR3 coding sequence is TGCGCCAGCAGCTTCAGCGGGGGGGAAGAGACCCAGTACTTC. Residues: CASSFSGGEETQYF.

This clonotype was counted at least ten times. The rearrangement joins TRBV30 to TRBJ1-2; D uncertain. The CDR3 contains 10 residues. V dropped 5 bases and J dropped 12 bases, with 13 bases sitting between them. Germline CDR1 reads GTSNPN; CDR2 reads SVGIG (reference sequence). The CDR3 sequence is CAWGQARDTF. The DNA of the CDR3 is TGTGCCTGGGGGCAGGCCCGGGACACCTTC.

V gene TRBV19 combines with J gene TRBJ1-1; D is possibly TRBD1 (6 bases). Trimming removed 6 bases from V and 0 bases from J, with 11 bases in between. This CDR3 has 14 amino acids. The V gene's germline CDR1 is LNHDA and CDR2 SQIVND (reference sequence). The CDR3 here is CASRGGGLNTEAFF. Here the CDR3 DNA reads TGTGCCAGTAGGGGAGGGGGTCTGAACACTGAAGCTTTCTTT.

This clonotype was counted many times. The chain is built from TRBV28 and TRBJ1-2; D might be TRBD1 (5 bases). This CDR3 comprises 16 residues. CDR1 MDHEN and CDR2 SYDVKM come from the germline V gene. Trimming stripped 2 bases from V and 6 bases from J, with 19 bases between. CDR3 DNA sequence: TGTGCCAGCAGTTTAGCGGACCGAGCTGGGACGAATGGCTACACCTTC. It codes for CASSLADRAGTNGYTF.

Turning to this clonotype: A far larger clone is one base from this, pointing to a likely read error. The genes are TRBV27 and TRBJ1-5, with D maybe TRBD1 (6 bases). V lost 6 bases, J lost 2 bases, and 14 bases lay in between. Germline CDR1 reads MNHEY; CDR2 reads SMNVEV (reference sequence). This CDR3 has 15 amino acids. The CDR3 bases are TGTGCCAGCAGCCTCGGACAGATTCGCAATCAGCCCCAGCATTTT. Its translation: CASSLGQIRNQPQHF.

At least ten counts were recorded for this clonotype. V gene TRBV6-5 combines with J gene TRBJ2-6; TRBD1 aligns across 7 bases. CDR3 length: 15 amino acids. In germline, CDR1 is MNHEY, CDR2 SVGAGI. V lost 9 bases and J lost 0; bases outside the gene matches: 5. CDR3: CASGDSPSGANVLTF. CDR3 bases: TGTGCCAGTGGGGACAGCCCCTCTGGGGCCAACGTCCTGACTTTC.

Comment on this clonotype: A read error is the likely source, as a far larger clone sits one nucleotide away. J is TRBJ2-7 and V is TRBV6-8, with a weak D call TRBD1 (5 bases). Germline lookup yields CDR1 MNHGY and CDR2 SAAAGT. The CDR3 is 17 amino acids. V dropped 4 bases and J dropped 7 bases, with 26 bases sitting between them. The CDR3 is CASSSARQSNSYNEQYF. The CDR3, as DNA: TGTGCCAGCAGTTCCGCCCGACAGTCCAACTCCTACAATGAGCAGTACTTC.

This clonotype was recorded once. The chain links TRBV29-1 to TRBJ2-2, with D tentatively TRBD1 (5 bases). V was cut by 4 bases and J by 5 bases, with 14 bases left in between. Germline-derived CDR1 and CDR2 are SQVTM and ANQGSEA. This CDR3 has 14 amino acids. CDR3 protein: CSVAGPGRTGELFF. The CDR3 coding sequence is TGCAGCGTTGCGGGTCCAGGGCGGACCGGGGAGCTGTTTTTT.

This clonotype has a count of ten or more. The V and J genes are TRBV4-1 and TRBJ1-5; D remains ambiguous. CDR3 length: 15 amino acids. Germline assignment: CDR1 MGHRA and CDR2 YSYEKL. The V end was cut by 1 base, the J end by 11 bases, with 18 bases between. CDR3 nucleotides: TGCGCCAGCAGCCAAGTTACCGGACTGGGTGCCGCCCAGCATTTT. It encodes CASSQVTGLGAAQHF.

The V gene is TRBV5-4, the J gene TRBJ2-5; D could derive from TRBD1 or TRBD2 (5 bases each). The germline V gene encodes CDR1 SGHNT and CDR2 YYREEE (reference sequence). The CDR3 is 14 residues long. V was cut by 4 bases and J by 2 bases, with 12 bases left in between. The CDR3 DNA is TGTGCCAGCAGCACCGGGACGAATCAAGAGACCCAGTACTTC. Amino acid sequence: CASSTGTNQETQYF.

The sample holds many counts of this clonotype. V is TRBV7-3 and J is TRBJ2-2; 8 nucleotides agree with TRBD2. V dropped 3 bases and J dropped 5; count of bases not matched to a gene: 11. CDR3 length: 17 residues. Germline V gene data show CDR1 as SGHTA and CDR2 as FQGTGA. The CDR3 DNA reads as TGTGCCAGCAGCTTCACTAGCGGAGGCGGTGGGACCGGGGAGCTGTTTTTT. Protein: CASSFTSGGGGTGELFF. The full variable domain, with the rest looked up from reference TRBV7-3 and TRBJ2-2, is GAGVSQTPSNKVTEKGKYVELRCDPISGHTALYWYRQSLGQGPEFLIYFQGTGAADDSGLPNDRFFAVRPEGSVSTLKIQRTERGDSAVYLCASSFTSGGGGTGELFFGEGSRLTVL.